The subject of this entry is one TCR beta chain. Libraries were prepared by immunoSEQ multiplex PCR; TCRdb keeps only in-frame clonotypes and omits some of them. The profile shows around 140,000 clones, 85% to 90% of them singletons. This sample is drawn from a study of T cell responses to AZD1222 COVID-19 vaccine. The sample in question was peripheral blood, obtained on day 0 of AZD1222 vaccination. This TCR came from an adult in good health.

CDR3 residues: CATSRDRKVWNTIYF. As DNA, the CDR3 is TGTGCCACCAGCAGAGATCGGAAGGTGTGGAACACCATATATTTT. The chain couples TRBV15 to TRBJ1-3, with D unresolved. Per the germline V gene, CDR1 is LNHNV and CDR2 is YYDKDF (reference sequence). The CDR3 totals 15 residues. V gave up 0 bases and J gave up 7 bases, with 13 bases separating them.